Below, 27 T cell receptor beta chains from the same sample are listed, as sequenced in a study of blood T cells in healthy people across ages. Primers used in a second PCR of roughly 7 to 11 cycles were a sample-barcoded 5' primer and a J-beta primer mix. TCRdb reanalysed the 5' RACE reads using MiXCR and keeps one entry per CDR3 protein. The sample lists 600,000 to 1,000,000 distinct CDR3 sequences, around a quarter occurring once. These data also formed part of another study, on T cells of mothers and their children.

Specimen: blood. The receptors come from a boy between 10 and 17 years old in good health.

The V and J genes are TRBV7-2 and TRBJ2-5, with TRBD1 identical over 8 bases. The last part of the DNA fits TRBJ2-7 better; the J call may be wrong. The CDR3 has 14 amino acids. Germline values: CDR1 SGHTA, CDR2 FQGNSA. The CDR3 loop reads CASRYGQGYYEQYF. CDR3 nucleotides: TGTGCCAGCAGGTATGGACAGGGCTACTACGAGCAGTACTTC.

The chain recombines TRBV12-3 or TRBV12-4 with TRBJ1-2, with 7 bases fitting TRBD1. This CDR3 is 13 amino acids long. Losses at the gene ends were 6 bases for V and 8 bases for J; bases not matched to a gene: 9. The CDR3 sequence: CASRLDRVGGYTF. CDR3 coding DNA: TGTGCCAGCAGACTAGACAGGGTCGGAGGCTACACCTTC.

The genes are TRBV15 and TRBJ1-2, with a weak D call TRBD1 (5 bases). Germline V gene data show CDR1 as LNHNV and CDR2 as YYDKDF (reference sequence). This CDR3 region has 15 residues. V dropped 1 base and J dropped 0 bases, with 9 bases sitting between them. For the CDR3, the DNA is TGTGCCACCAGCAGAGGTCCGGGGGCTAACTATGGCTACACCTTC. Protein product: CATSRGPGANYGYTF.

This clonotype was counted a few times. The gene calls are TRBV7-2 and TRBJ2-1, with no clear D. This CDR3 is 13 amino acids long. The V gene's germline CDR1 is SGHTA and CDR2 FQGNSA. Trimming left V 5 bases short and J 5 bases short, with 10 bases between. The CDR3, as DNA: TGTGCCAGCAGCCCCCCTGTTAACAATGAGCAGTTCTTC. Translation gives CASSPPVNNEQFF.

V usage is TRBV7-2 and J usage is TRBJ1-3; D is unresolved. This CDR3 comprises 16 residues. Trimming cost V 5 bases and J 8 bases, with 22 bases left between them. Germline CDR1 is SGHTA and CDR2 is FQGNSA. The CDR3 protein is CASSPRPQAPGDTIYF. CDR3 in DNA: TGTGCCAGCAGCCCGAGACCGCAGGCCCCCGGAGACACCATATATTTT.

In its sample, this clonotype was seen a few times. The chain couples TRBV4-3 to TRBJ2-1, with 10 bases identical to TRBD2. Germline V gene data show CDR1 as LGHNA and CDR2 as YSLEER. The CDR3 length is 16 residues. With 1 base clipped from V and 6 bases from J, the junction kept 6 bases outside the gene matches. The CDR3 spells CASSQVPSGSFNEQFF. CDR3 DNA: TGCGCCAGCAGCCAAGTACCTAGCGGGAGTTTCAATGAGCAGTTCTTC.

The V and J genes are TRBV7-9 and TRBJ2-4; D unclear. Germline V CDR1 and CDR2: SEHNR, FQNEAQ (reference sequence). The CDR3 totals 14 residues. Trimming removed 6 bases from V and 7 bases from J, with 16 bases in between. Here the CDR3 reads CASSSRIDENIQYF. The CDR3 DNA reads TGTGCCAGCAGTTCTCGGATCGACGAGAACATTCAGTACTTC.

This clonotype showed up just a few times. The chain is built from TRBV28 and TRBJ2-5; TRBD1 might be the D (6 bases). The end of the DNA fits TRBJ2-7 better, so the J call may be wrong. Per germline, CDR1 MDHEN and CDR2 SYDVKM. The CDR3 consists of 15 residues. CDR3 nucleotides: TGTGCCAGCAGTTTGTCGTACAGGGTCTCCTACGAGCAGTACTTC. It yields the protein CASSLSYRVSYEQYF.

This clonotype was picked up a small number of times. The CDR3 DNA reads TGTGCCAGCAGCCACGACCTCCACCCACGGAGCGAGCAGTACTTC. This encodes CASSHDLHPRSEQYF. The chain is built from TRBV12-3 or TRBV12-4 and TRBJ2-7; D call uncertain. CDR3 length: 15 residues. Trimming cost V 6 bases and J 6 bases, with 21 bases left between them.

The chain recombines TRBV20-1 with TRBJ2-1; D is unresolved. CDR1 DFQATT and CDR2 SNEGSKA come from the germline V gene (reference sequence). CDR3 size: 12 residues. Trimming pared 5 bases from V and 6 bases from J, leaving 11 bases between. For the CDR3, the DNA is TGCAGTGCTGCTAACCGGCTCAATGAGCAGTTCTTC. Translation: CSAANRLNEQFF.

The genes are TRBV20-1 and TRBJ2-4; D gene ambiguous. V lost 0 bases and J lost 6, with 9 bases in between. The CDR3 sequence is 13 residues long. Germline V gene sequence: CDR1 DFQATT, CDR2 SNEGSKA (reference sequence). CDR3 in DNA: TGCAGTGCTAGAGATCGGTGGACAAACATTCAGTACTTC. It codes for CSARDRWTNIQYF.

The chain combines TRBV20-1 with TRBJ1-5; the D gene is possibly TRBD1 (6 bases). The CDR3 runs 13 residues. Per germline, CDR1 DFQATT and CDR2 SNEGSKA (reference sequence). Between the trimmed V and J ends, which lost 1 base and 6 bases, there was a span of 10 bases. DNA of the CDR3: TGCAGTGCTAGAGTACAGGGTGTTCAGCCCCAGCATTTT. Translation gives CSARVQGVQPQHF.

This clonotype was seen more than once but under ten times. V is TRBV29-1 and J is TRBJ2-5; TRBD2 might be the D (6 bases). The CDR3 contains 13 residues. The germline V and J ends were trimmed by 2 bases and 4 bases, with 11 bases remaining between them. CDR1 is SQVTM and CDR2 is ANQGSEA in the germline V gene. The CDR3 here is CSVELYGGETQYF. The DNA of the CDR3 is TGCAGCGTTGAATTGTACGGGGGAGAGACCCAGTACTTC.

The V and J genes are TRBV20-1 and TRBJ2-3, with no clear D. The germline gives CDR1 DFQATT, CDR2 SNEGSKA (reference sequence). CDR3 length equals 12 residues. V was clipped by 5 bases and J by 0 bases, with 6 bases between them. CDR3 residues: CSALGSTDTQYF. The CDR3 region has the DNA TGCAGTGCTCTCGGAAGCACAGATACGCAGTATTTT.

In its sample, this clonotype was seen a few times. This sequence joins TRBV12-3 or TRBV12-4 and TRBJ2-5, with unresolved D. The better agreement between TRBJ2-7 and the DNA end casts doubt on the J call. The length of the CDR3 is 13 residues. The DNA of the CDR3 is TGTGCCAGCAGCTCCTCGGCCCTTCGCGAGCAGTACTTC. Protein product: CASSSSALREQYF.

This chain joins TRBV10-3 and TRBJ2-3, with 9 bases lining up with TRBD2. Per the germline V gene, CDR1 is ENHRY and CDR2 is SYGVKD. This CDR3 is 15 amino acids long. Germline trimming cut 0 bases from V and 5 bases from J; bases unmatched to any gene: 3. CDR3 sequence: CAISESSGGGDTQYF. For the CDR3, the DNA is TGTGCCATCAGTGAGTCTAGCGGGGGAGGAGATACGCAGTATTTT.

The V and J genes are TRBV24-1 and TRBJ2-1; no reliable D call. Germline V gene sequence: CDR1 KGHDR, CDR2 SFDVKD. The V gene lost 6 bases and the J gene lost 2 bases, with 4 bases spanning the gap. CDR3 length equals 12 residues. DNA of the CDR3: TGTGCCACCAGTAGGGCCTACAATGAGCAGTTCTTC. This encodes CATSRAYNEQFF.

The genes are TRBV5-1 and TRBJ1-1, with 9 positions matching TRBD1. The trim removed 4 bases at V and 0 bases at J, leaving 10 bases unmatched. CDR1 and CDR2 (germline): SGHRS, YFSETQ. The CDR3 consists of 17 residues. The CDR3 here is CASSPGQGVHMNTEAFF. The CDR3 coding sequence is TGCGCCAGCAGCCCGGGACAGGGTGTCCACATGAACACTGAAGCTTTCTTT.

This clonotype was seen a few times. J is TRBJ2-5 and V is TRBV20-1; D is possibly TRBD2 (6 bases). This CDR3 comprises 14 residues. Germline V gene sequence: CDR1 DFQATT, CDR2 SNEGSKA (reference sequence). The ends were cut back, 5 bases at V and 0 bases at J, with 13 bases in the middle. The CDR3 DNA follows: TGCAGTGCTTCAGTCGGCGGGGACCAAGAGACCCAGTACTTC. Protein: CSASVGGDQETQYF.

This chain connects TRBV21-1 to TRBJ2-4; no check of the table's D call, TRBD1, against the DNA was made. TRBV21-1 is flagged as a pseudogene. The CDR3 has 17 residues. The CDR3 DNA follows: TGTGCCAGCAGAGGACAGGAATGGTTCCTCGCCAAAAACATTCAGTACTTC. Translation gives CASRGQEWFLAKNIQYF.

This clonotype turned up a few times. The CDR3, as DNA: TGTGCCAGCAGCTTAGATCTAGGGTCCAATTCACCCCTCCACTTT. Its translation: CASSLDLGSNSPLHF. V and J are TRBV7-8 and TRBJ1-6; D is ambiguous. This CDR3 comprises 15 residues. CDR1 is SGHVS, CDR2 FQNEAQ, per germline. Trimming stripped 1 base from V and 7 bases from J, with 11 bases between.

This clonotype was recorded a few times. The CDR3 region has the DNA TGTGCCAGCAGTGACTCCGGCAATGAGCAGTTCTTC. It encodes CASSDSGNEQFF. V is TRBV6-4 and J is TRBJ2-1; D is unresolved. The CDR3 is 12 amino acids. V gave up 0 bases and J gave up 6 bases, with 3 bases separating them. CDR1 is MRHNA and CDR2 is SNTAGT in the germline V gene.

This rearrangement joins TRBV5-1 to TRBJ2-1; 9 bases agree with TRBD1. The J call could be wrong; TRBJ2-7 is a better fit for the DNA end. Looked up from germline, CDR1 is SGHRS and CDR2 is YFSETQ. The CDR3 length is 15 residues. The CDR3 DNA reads TGCGCCAGCAGAAAACAGGGGGCGACAGACTACGAGCAGTACTTC. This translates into CASRKQGATDYEQYF.

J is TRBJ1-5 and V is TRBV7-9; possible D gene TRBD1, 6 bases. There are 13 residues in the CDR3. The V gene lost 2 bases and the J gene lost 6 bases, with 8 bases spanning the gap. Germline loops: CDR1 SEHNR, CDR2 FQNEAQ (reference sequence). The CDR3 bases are TGTGCCAGCAGCTTAATGGACAGTCAGCCCCAGCATTTT. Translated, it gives CASSLMDSQPQHF.

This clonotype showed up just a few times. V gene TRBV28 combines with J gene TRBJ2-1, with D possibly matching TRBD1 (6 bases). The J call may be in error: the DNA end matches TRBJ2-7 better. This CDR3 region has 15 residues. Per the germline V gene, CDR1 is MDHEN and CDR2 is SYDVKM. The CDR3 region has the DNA TGTGCCAGCAATACAGAGGAAGGGGACAAATACGAGCAGTACTTC. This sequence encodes CASNTEEGDKYEQYF.

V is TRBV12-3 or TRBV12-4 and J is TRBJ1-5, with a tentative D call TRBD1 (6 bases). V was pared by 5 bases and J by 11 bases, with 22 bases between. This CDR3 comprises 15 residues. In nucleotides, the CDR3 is TGTGCCAGCAGTGACCAGGGTAAGGTGGACAGATCCCAGCATTTT. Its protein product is CASSDQGKVDRSQHF.

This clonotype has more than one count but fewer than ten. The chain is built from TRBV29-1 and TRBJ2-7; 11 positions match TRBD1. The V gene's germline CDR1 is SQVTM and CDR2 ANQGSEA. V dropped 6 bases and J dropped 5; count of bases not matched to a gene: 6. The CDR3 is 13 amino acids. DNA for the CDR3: TGCAGCGTGGACGGGACAGGGGGTGACGAGCAGTACTTC. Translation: CSVDGTGGDEQYF.